What follows is one TCR beta chain and its context. Using immunoSEQ multiplex PCR, the repertoire was profiled, and TCRdb retains in-frame clones only, with some absent. The sample has hundreds of thousands of clones, more than 70% seen once. The sample belongs to a study of blood T cell repertoires in COVID-19. Study information: COVID-19 samples collected from the United States, Italy and Spain covered acute and convalescent phases.

Sample: peripheral blood. This TCR was sampled from a woman in her 70s with COVID-19, enrolled during active disease.

The CDR3 nucleotides are TGTGCCAGCAGTGGTGGCAGGGGCTATATGAACACTGAAGCTTTCTTT. Translation: CASSGGRGYMNTEAFF. The chain has TRBV6-1 and TRBJ1-1; D is possibly TRBD1 (6 bases). CDR3 length equals 16 residues. CDR1 and CDR2 (germline): MNHNS, SASEGT. With 4 bases removed from V and 0 bases from J, the gap between germline ends came to 15 bases.